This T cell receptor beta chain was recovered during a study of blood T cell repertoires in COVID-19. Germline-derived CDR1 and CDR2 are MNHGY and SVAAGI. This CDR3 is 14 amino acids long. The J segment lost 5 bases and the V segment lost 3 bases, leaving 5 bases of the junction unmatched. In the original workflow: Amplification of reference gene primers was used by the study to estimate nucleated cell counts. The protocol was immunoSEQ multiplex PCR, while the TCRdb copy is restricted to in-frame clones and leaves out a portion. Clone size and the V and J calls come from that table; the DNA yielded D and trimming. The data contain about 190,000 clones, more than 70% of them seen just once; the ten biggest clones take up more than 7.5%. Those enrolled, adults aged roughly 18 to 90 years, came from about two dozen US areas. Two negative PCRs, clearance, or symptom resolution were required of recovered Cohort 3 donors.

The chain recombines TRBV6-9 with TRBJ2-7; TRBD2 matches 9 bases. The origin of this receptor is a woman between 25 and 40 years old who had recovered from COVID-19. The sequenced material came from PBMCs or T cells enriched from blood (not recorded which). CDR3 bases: TGTGCCAGCAGTTACGAACTAGCGGGTAACGAGCAGTACTTC. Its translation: CASSYELAGNEQYF.